The 15 T cell receptor beta chains below all came from one sample that was sequenced in a study of T cell clones after liver transplantation. Measured with immunoSEQ multiplex PCR; TCRdb has only the in-frame clones, and not every one. The data hold about 20,000 clones, with 78% observed a single time. The sequenced sample was CD8+ T cells from blood, obtained 52 to 60 months after liver transplant. These receptors were collected from a human patient who received a liver transplant. Some T cells may be graft donor cells.

The chain recombines TRBV15 with TRBJ1-1; D might be TRBD1 (6 bases). V lost 3 bases, J lost 7 bases, and 12 bases lay in between. The germline CDR1 and CDR2 sequences are LNHNV and YYDKDF (reference sequence). This CDR3 is 13 amino acids long. The CDR3 coding sequence is TGTGCCACCAGCAGTGGGGGGCAGTTTGAAGCTTTCTTT. This encodes CATSSGGQFEAFF.

The V call is TRBV16, the J call TRBJ2-1, with D hard to call. Germline V gene sequence: CDR1 KGHSY, CDR2 FQNENV. This CDR3 is built from 15 residues. Trimming left V 4 bases short and J 0 bases short, with 10 bases between. The CDR3 DNA follows: TGTGCCAGCAGCCTCTACCCGAGCTCCTACAATGAGCAGTTCTTC. It specifies CASSLYPSSYNEQFF.

The chain couples TRBV27 to TRBJ2-1; D is possibly TRBD2 (7 bases). CDR3 length: 18 residues. Per the germline V gene, CDR1 is MNHEY and CDR2 is SMNVEV (reference sequence). Trimming shortened V by 4 bases and J by 3 bases, and 22 bases separated the two germline ends. CDR3 nucleotides: TGTGCCAGCAGTTCCCCGGGGGGCAGTACCCAGCTCTACAATGAGCAGTTCTTC. This codes for CASSSPGGSTQLYNEQFF.

The gene calls are TRBV27 and TRBJ2-1, with D unresolved. CDR1 and CDR2 from the germline V gene are MNHEY and SMNVEV (reference sequence). V gave up 3 bases and J gave up 2 bases, with 8 bases separating them. This CDR3 region has 14 residues. CDR3 bases: TGTGCCAGCAGTTTTATGGTGACCTACAATGAGCAGTTCTTC. It translates to CASSFMVTYNEQFF.

This clone is a singleton in its sample. The chain is built from TRBV23-1 and TRBJ2-2; D unresolved. TRBV23-1 is an ORF for which the function is uncertain. The CDR3 has 13 residues. V was cut by 4 bases and J by 6 bases, with 9 bases left in between. The CDR3 bases are TGCGCCAGCAGTCCCCCTCGGGCCGGGGAGCTGTTTTTT. This sequence encodes CASSPPRAGELFF.

The J gene is TRBJ2-1, the V gene TRBV7-3; 12 bases map to TRBD2. V lost 4 bases and J lost 0; bases outside the gene matches: 4. This CDR3 is built from 17 residues. From germline, CDR1 is SGHTA and CDR2 FQGTGA. Written as DNA, the CDR3 is TGTGCCAGCAGCTCCGGACTAGCGGGGAGCTCCTACAATGAGCAGTTCTTC. Residues: CASSSGLAGSSYNEQFF.

This chain uses TRBV29-1 with TRBJ2-1, with 8 nucleotides matching TRBD2. The V gene's germline CDR1 is SQVTM and CDR2 ANQGSEA. The CDR3 is 15 residues long. V trimming: 2 bases; J trimming: 6 bases; junction bases outside the gene matches: 9. For the CDR3, the DNA is TGCAGCGTTGAATGGGCGCTAGCGGGCCTCAATGAGCAGTTCTTC. It specifies CSVEWALAGLNEQFF.

This clone was observed many times. This chain joins TRBV28 and TRBJ1-2; D is perhaps TRBD1 (5 bases). The CDR3 extends over 13 amino acids. V lost 8 bases and J 4 bases, leaving 14 bases between the germline ends. Germline values: CDR1 MDHEN, CDR2 SYDVKM. For the CDR3, the DNA is TGTGCCAGCTTACAAACGGGACTCTATGGCTACACCTTC. Protein: CASLQTGLYGYTF.

The chain uses TRBV27 and TRBJ2-7; 9 bases match TRBD1. From germline, CDR1 is MNHEY and CDR2 SMNVEV (reference sequence). With V trimmed by 5 bases and J by 3 bases, 11 bases remained unmatched. The CDR3 has 16 residues. Here the CDR3 DNA reads TGTGCCAGCAGTCCACAGGGGGGGACAGGGAACTACGAGCAGTACTTC. It encodes CASSPQGGTGNYEQYF.

This clone ranks as medium-sized. The chain combines TRBV19 with TRBJ2-7; D remains ambiguous. This CDR3 is 13 amino acids long. Germline assignment: CDR1 LNHDA and CDR2 SQIVND (reference sequence). V gave up 0 bases and J gave up 7 bases, with 10 bases separating them. CDR3 DNA sequence: TGTGCCAGTAGTATAGAGGACCATTGGGAGCAGTACTTC. Amino acid sequence: CASSIEDHWEQYF.

This clone turned up a few times. This sequence joins TRBV5-4 and TRBJ1-2; TRBD1 agrees at 9 bases. Per the germline V gene, CDR1 is SGHNT and CDR2 is YYREEE (reference sequence). V was pared by 3 bases and J by 4 bases, with 7 bases of the junction left unmatched. The CDR3 contains 15 residues. The CDR3 region is CASSSQGAEAYGYTF. The DNA for the CDR3 is TGTGCCAGCAGCTCACAGGGGGCGGAGGCCTATGGCTACACCTTC.

This clone was found a few times. The chain recombines TRBV2 with TRBJ2-1; possible D gene TRBD2, 6 bases. Trimming removed 9 bases from V and 4 bases from J, with 13 bases in between. The germline V gene has CDR1 SNHLY and CDR2 FYNNEI. The CDR3 totals 13 residues. The DNA of the CDR3 is TGTGCCAGTACTAGCTGGTTATACAATGAGCAGTTCTTC. Translated: CASTSWLYNEQFF. Together with reference TRBV2 and TRBJ2-1, the CDR3 gives the full variable domain: EPEVTQTPSHQVTQMGQEVILRCVPISNHLYFYWYRQILGQKVEFLVSFYNNEISEKSEIFDDQFSVERPDGSNFTLKIRSTKLEDSAMYFCASTSWLYNEQFFGPGTRLTVL.

The chain employs TRBV28 and TRBJ1-2; D remains ambiguous. This CDR3 spans 14 amino acids. Germline V lookup: CDR1 MDHEN, CDR2 SYDVKM. The chain's CDR3 is CAAVQLRHPYGYTF. The DNA of the CDR3 is TGTGCAGCAGTTCAACTCCGTCACCCATATGGCTACACCTTC.

As concerns this clone: Other DNA sequences of this sample code for an identical CDR3. The J gene is TRBJ2-2, the V gene TRBV30, with D uncertain. Germline CDR1 is GTSNPN and CDR2 is SVGIG (reference sequence). The germline V and J ends were trimmed by 0 bases and 3 bases, with 5 bases remaining between them. The CDR3 is made up of 13 amino acids. This chain's CDR3 is CAWSVHDTGELFF. CDR3 DNA: TGTGCCTGGAGTGTACATGACACCGGGGAGCTGTTTTTT.

The chain employs TRBV27 and TRBJ1-2; maybe TRBD1 (5 bases). The ends were cut back, 6 bases at V and 4 bases at J, with 18 bases in the middle. This CDR3 is 15 amino acids long. Looked up from germline, CDR1 is MNHEY and CDR2 is SMNVEV (reference sequence). CDR3: CASSGDTGFSYGYTF. The CDR3 DNA sequence: TGTGCCAGCAGCGGTGATACAGGTTTCTCCTATGGCTACACCTTC.